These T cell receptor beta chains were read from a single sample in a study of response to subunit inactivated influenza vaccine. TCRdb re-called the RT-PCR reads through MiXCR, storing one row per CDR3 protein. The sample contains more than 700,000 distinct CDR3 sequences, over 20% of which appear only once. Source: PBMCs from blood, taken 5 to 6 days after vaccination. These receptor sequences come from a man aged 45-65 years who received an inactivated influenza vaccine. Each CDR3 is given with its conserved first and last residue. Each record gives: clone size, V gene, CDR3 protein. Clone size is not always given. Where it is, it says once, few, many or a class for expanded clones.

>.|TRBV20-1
CSANGLAGDISYEQYF
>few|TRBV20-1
CSARESRSGANVLTF
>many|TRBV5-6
CASSLVGVSNQPQHF
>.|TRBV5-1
CASTGGQGRNEQFF
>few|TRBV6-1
CASSVGSVDGYTF
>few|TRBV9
CASSADTGTRSGELFF
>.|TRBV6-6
CASTGQGGLEQYF
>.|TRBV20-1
CSASPATDTQYF
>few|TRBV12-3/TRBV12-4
CASSLAGGLSEQFF
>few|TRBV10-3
CAISWTDSSSYEQYF
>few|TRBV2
CAGSGGIGAGANVLTF
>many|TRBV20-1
CSARYFGGTEAFF
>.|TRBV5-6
CASSLRLRGTSGRPGELFF
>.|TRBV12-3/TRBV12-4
CASRRRQGNQPQHF
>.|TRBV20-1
CSARRLDRGLSYEQYF
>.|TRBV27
CASFSRTATNYGYTF
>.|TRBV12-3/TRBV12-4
CASSLGTSGPPQYF
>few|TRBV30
CAWSRRAYEQYF
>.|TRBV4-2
CASSHVRNTEAFF
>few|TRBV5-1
CASSLGSGAWEQYF
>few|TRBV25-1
CASSIPLAESSGANVLTF
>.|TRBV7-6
CASSLDSGTGYNEQFF
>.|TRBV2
CASKVSIVREGPYEQYF
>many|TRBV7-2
CASSLNGAFQETQYF
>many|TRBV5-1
CASSLGMRMEKLFF
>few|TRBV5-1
CASSLGQGRRTPDTQYF
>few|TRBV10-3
CAISDGRAGSSTRETQYF
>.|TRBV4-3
CASSQDLGAPETQYF
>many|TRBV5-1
CASSLAPGLASGIHNEQFF
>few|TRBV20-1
CSAWRSLEAFF
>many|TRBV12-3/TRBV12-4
CASSFQGSSEKLFF
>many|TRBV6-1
CASRQGAESGELFF
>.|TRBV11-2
CASRSLFGVYNEQFF
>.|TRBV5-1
CASSEAQGRETQYF
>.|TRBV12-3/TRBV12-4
CASTLWGTEETQYF
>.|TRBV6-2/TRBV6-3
CASSKDRGDTDTQYF
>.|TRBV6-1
CASSEAAGSSHEQYF
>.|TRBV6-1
CASISVAGAYEQYF
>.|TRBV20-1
CSARALRETYNEQFF
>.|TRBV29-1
CSVAGLNTGELFF
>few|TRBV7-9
CASSLDLSYNEQFF
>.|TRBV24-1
CATSGTGLTGELFF
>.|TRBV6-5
CASSYWGNQETQYF
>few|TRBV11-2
CATSELAGGNSYEQYF
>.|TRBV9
CASSTTRGRDTQYF
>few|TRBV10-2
CASSEGLAGGRETQYF
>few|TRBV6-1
CASSVQGVLGTEAFF
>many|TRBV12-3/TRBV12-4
CASSPTSGGYNEQFF
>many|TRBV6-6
CASGFQGRGFF
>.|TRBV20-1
CSAGQRPRRIVYDNKQFF
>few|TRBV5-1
CASSLGGGTTLYEQFF
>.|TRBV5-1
CASSLGGNGRNQPQHF
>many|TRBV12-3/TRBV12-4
CASSLRGRETQYF
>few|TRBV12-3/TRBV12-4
CASSLALEDRGGNTIYF
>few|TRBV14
CASSQGRQQYF